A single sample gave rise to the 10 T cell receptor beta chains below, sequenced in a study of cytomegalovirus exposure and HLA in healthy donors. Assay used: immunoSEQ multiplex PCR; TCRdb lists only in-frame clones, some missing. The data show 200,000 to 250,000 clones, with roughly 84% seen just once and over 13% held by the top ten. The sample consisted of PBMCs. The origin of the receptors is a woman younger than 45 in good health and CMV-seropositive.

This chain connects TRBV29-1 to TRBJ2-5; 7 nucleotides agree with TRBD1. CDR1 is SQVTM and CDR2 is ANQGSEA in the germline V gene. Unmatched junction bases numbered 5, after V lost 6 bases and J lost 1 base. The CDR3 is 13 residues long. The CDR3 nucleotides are TGCAGCGTCCACCCAGGGGGCCAAGAGACCCAGTACTTC. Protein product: CSVHPGGQETQYF.

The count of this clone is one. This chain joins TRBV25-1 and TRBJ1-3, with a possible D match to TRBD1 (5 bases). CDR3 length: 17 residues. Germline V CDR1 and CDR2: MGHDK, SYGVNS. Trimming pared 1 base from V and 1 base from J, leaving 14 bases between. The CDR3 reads CASSESYGTQSGNTIYF. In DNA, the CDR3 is TGTGCCAGCAGTGAATCCTACGGGACCCAGTCTGGAAACACCATATATTTT.

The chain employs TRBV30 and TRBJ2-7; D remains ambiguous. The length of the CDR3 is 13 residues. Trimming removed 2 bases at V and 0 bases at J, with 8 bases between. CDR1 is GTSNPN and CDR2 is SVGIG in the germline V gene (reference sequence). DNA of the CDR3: TGTGCCTGGAGTCGGCGTCCCTCCTACGAGCAGTACTTC. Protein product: CAWSRRPSYEQYF.

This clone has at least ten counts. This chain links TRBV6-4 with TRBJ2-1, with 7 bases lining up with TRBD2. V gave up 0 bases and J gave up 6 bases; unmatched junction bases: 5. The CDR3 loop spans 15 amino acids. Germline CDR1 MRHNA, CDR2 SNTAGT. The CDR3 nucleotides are TGTGCCAGCAGTGACTCGGCGGGAGAGTCCAATGAGCAGTTCTTC. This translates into CASSDSAGESNEQFF.

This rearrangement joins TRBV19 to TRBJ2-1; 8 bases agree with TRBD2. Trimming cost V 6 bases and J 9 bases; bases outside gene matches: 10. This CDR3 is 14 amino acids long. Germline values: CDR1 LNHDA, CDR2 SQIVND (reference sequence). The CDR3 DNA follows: TGTGCCAGTAGAAGGACTAGCTACCAAGGTGAGCAGTTCTTC. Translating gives CASRRTSYQGEQFF.

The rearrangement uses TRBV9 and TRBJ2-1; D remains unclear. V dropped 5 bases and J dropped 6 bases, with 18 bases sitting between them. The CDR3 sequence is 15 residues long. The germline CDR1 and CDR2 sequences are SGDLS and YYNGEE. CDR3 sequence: CASSPYSTNPNEQFF. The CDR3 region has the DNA TGTGCCAGCAGTCCCTACTCGACGAACCCCAATGAGCAGTTCTTC.

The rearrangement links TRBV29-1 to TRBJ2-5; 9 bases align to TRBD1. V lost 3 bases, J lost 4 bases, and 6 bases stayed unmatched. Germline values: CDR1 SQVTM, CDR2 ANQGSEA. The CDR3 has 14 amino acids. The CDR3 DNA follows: TGCAGCGTTGAGATTGGGGGACAGGGAGAGACCCAGTACTTC. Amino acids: CSVEIGGQGETQYF.

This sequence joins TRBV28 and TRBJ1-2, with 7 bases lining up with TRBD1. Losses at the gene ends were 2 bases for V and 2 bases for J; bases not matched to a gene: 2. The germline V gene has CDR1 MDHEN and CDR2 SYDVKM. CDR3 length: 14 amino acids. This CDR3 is CASSLPTGNYGYTF. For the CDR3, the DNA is TGTGCCAGCAGTTTACCGACAGGGAACTATGGCTACACCTTC.

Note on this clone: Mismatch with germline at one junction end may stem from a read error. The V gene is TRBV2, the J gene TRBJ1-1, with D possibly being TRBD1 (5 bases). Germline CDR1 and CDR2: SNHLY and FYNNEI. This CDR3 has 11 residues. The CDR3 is CASSRQTGAFF. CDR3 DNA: TGTGCCAGCAGCAGACAGACTGGAGCTTTCTTT.

The CDR3 DNA reads TGTGCCAGCAGCTGGGGCCTCGGGAGGAGGGAGCTGTTTTTT. Protein: CASSWGLGRRELFF. The chain employs TRBV5-6 and TRBJ2-2, with 7 bases fitting TRBD2. Germline CDR1 is SGHDT and CDR2 is YYEEEE. The CDR3 is made up of 14 amino acids. The junction had 8 bases not matched to a gene; V was cut back by 3 bases and J by 9 bases.